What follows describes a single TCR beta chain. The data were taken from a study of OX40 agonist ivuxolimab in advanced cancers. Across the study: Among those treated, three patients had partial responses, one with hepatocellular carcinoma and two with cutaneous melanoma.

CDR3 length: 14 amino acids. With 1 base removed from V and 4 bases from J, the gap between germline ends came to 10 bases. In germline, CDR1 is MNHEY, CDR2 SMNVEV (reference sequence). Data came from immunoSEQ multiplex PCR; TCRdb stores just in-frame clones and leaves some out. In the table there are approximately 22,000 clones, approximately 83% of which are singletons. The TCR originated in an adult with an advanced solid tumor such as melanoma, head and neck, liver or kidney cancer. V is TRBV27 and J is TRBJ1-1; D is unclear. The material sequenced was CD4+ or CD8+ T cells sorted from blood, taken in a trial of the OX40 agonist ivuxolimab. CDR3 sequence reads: CASSLFVEGTEAFF. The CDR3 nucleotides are TGTGCCAGCAGTTTATTTGTAGAAGGCACTGAAGCTTTCTTT.